This T cell receptor beta chain was sequenced in a study of T cells in Graves' hyperthyroidism and ophthalmopathy. Authors of the study amplified TCR beta CDR3 regions from RNA transcripts. HTBI primers drove first-round RT-PCR of the TCR CDR3. TCRdb redid the calling of the multiplex PCR reads with MiXCR, one entry per CDR3 protein. Here the sample spans fewer than 550,000 distinct CDR3 sequences, 15% to 18% being singletons. Trimming took off 6 bases at V and 3 bases at J, with 15 bases between the two ends. This CDR3 has 15 amino acids. Overall study findings and caveats: Blood samples included most of the expanded thyroid clonotypes exceeding 0.001.

This clonotype was seen at least ten times. What it recognizes is unknown. The receptor was isolated from a young woman with Graves' hyperthyroidism. Material: blood. The chain combines TRBV12-3 or TRBV12-4 with TRBJ1-5; TRBD1 is a possible D gene (6 bases). The CDR3 coding sequence is TGTGCCAGCAGCAGTACACAGGGTTTCAATCAGCCCCAGCATTTT. Protein sequence: CASSSTQGFNQPQHF.